This T cell receptor beta chain was sequenced in a study of Ad26.COV2.S vaccination and SARS-CoV-2 variants. Study-level information: The trial was COV1001 and the donor's arm was Ad26.COV2.S. The vaccine Ad26.COV2.S was put into the muscle once, or twice with 56 days between.

On this clone: Its antigen remains unknown.

TCRdb keeps only in-frame clones here, not all; method: immunoSEQ multiplex PCR. This repertoire shows some 480,000 clones, around 88% found once; its top ten account for roughly 12%. General study results and limits: Measurements of TCR breadth and depth may have given underestimates of the total T cell responses.

Treatment reported: 15 to 20 received Ad26.COV2.S at low or high dose, single or two shots; 5 received placebo; per-sample allocation not given. Specimens were obtained on day 63 following the first vaccine or placebo injection. In Boston, the donor was an adult between 18-55 years of age. This TCR was recovered from a person between 18 and 60 years old who received the Ad26.COV2.S COVID-19 vaccine or a placebo. The material was peripheral blood, obtained in a trial of Ad26.COV2.S vaccine versus placebo.

The CDR3 nucleotides read TGTGCCAGCAGGTCCGGGACTCAACCTCCTCAGCCCCAGCATTTT. This sequence encodes CASRSGTQPPQPQHF. V is TRBV28 and J is TRBJ1-5, with D possibly TRBD1 on 5 matching bases. The CDR3 is 15 amino acids. Germline values: CDR1 MDHEN, CDR2 SYDVKM. Trimming removed 6 bases from V and 6 bases from J, with 18 bases in between. The full variable domain, its missing parts supplied by reference TRBV28 and TRBJ1-5, is DVKVTQSSRYLVKRTGEKVFLECVQDMDHENMFWYRQDPGLGLRLIYFSYDVKMKEKGDIPEGYSVSREKKERFSLILESASTNQTSMYLCASRSGTQPPQPQHFGDGTRLSIL.